This TCR beta chain was observed in a study of T cells in localized non-small cell lung cancer. This clone was seen a few times. Its cognate antigen is unknown. Germline CDR1 and CDR2: SGHKS and YYEKEE (reference sequence). The trim removed 4 bases at V and 10 bases at J, leaving 14 bases unmatched. CDR3 length: 15 amino acids. Study-wide findings and caveats: It was uninvolved adjacent lung that showed the highest T cell clonality, exceeding tumor. Only one tumor region was sequenced, so heterogeneity remains possible. Across samples, adjacent lung featured a median 57 of the top 100 tumor clones.

Sequencing used immunoSEQ multiplex PCR; TCRdb keeps in-frame clones, though not all of them. The sample lists tens of thousands of clones, around 80% seen once, with around 21% in the top ten. V and J are TRBV5-5 and TRBJ1-5; 7 bases align to TRBD1. Material: PBMCs, obtained before any cancer treatment. This receptor was obtained from a man aged 35 to 69 with stage II squamous cell lung carcinoma. The CDR3 DNA reads as TGTGCCAGCAGCACCCGGACAGGCGGCAATTCTCCCCAGCATTTT. The encoded protein is CASSTRTGGNSPQHF.